The entry that follows covers one T cell receptor beta chain sequence. Clones were read by immunoSEQ multiplex PCR, and TCRdb kept only the in-frame ones, dropping some. The table shows some 67,000 clones, with just over 90% occurring only once. V was pared by 8 bases and J by 1 base, with 4 bases of the junction left unmatched. The CDR3 length is 15 residues. Germline values: CDR1 MNHNY, CDR2 SVGAGI (reference sequence). This specimen comes from a study of T cells after somatic rescue of genetic block. This TCR was recovered from a man between 35 and 55 years old. Sequencing used peripheral blood mononuclear cells (PBMCs). The chain carries TRBV6-6 and TRBJ2-3; 12 bases match TRBD2. The chain's CDR3 is CASRTSGGRTDTQYF. The DNA of the CDR3 is TGTGCCAGCCGTACTAGCGGGGGGCGCACAGATACGCAGTATTTT.